Below, 27 T cell receptor beta chains from the same sample are listed, as sequenced in a study of cytomegalovirus exposure and HLA in healthy donors. With 60 Vbeta and 13 Jbeta primers, the PCR was carried out. Method: immunoSEQ multiplex PCR; TCRdb's copy keeps in-frame clones and lacks some. The sample shows approximately 96,000 clones, about 74% of them seen only once. The specimen was PBMCs. These receptors were obtained from a male donor in good health and CMV-seronegative.

The chain couples TRBV27 to TRBJ2-7; 9 bases line up with TRBD1. Looked up from germline, CDR1 is MNHEY and CDR2 is SMNVEV (reference sequence). The CDR3 is 15 amino acids. The V and J ends lost 4 bases and 7 bases, in that order; junction bases with no gene match: 11. The CDR3 sequence: CASSSLPGQGMEQYF. CDR3 coding DNA: TGTGCCAGCAGTTCATTACCGGGACAGGGAATGGAGCAGTACTTC.

This sequence joins TRBV7-8 and TRBJ1-2; 7 bases fit TRBD1. The CDR3 extends over 20 amino acids. The germline CDR1 and CDR2 sequences are SGHVS and FQNEAQ. V shed 0 bases and J 5 bases; nucleotides not matched to a gene: 21. In nucleotides, the CDR3 is TGTGCCAGCAGCTTAGCGGAAGGGGGCTTACCGGGACAGCACACATATGGCTACACCTTC. The encoded protein is CASSLAEGGLPGQHTYGYTF.

This clone was detected only a few times. V is TRBV6-5 and J is TRBJ2-7; TRBD2 might be the D (6 bases). V lost 6 bases, J lost 2 bases, and 11 bases lay in between. The CDR3 totals 13 residues. Germline V lookup: CDR1 MNHEY, CDR2 SVGAGI. The CDR3 DNA reads TGTGCCAGCAGACTCGGGACTCCCTACGAGCAGTACTTC. It specifies CASRLGTPYEQYF.

V gene TRBV6-4 combines with J gene TRBJ2-3, with TRBD2 matching over 9 bases. V shed 5 bases and J 2 bases; nucleotides not matched to a gene: 5. Germline assignment: CDR1 MRHNA and CDR2 SNTAGT. The CDR3 totals 15 residues. CDR3: CASSKTSGNTDTQYF. CDR3 nucleotide sequence: TGTGCCAGCAGTAAGACTAGCGGAAACACAGATACGCAGTATTTT.

V gene TRBV4-2 combines with J gene TRBJ1-5; D is possibly TRBD1 (6 bases). The V and J ends lost 3 bases and 6 bases respectively, with 24 bases between them. The length of the CDR3 is 18 residues. The germline V gene encodes CDR1 LGHNA and CDR2 YNFKEQ. CDR3 DNA: TGTGCCAGCAGCCAGCAGATCTCTTCAGGGACAAGGGGTCAGCCCCAGCATTTT. It specifies CASSQQISSGTRGQPQHF.

This rearrangement joins TRBV5-1 to TRBJ2-7; 8 bases agree with TRBD1. V shed 4 bases, J shed 6 bases, and the junction held 9 bases outside the gene matches. The germline V gene encodes CDR1 SGHRS and CDR2 YFSETQ. The CDR3 totals 14 residues. The CDR3 region has the DNA TGCGCCAGCAGCGAGGGACAGGCAAAAAGCGAGCAGTACTTC. Amino acid sequence: CASSEGQAKSEQYF.

This clone was seen only once. The J gene is TRBJ1-1, the V gene TRBV2; a possible D gene is TRBD1 (5 bases). Per the germline V gene, CDR1 is SNHLY and CDR2 is FYNNEI. This CDR3 comprises 15 residues. V lost 4 bases to trimming and J lost 3 bases, with 15 bases between them. CDR3 in DNA: TGTGCCAGCAGTGCGCAGGCAGGGCTACACACTGAAGCTTTCTTT. It translates to CASSAQAGLHTEAFF.

The chain couples TRBV7-8 to TRBJ2-7, with D possibly matching TRBD2 (5 bases). The CDR3 consists of 16 residues. The germline V gene encodes CDR1 SGHVS and CDR2 FQNEAQ. The V and J ends lost 4 bases and 3 bases respectively, with 19 bases between them. The CDR3 spells CASSSFRGRIGYEQYF. The CDR3 coding sequence is TGTGCCAGCAGCTCGTTTCGCGGGCGTATTGGCTACGAGCAGTACTTC.

The chain couples TRBV7-9 to TRBJ2-2; 10 nucleotides match TRBD1. Germline lookup yields CDR1 SEHNR and CDR2 FQNEAQ (reference sequence). The CDR3 has 13 amino acids. J lost 6 bases, V lost 6 bases, and 1 base had no gene match. The CDR3 DNA reads as TGTGCCAGCAGAGGACAGGGGGCCGGGGAGCTGTTTTTT. It is translated as CASRGQGAGELFF.

A note on this clone: Other DNA variants within this sample encode the same CDR3. This sequence joins TRBV28 and TRBJ1-1, with 7 bases matching TRBD1. The CDR3 is 15 residues long. The V and J ends lost 1 base and 0 bases, in that order; junction bases with no gene match: 2. Germline values: CDR1 MDHEN, CDR2 SYDVKM. DNA of the CDR3: TGTGCCAGCAGTTTATTAGGGGGCATGAACACTGAAGCTTTCTTT. Translation: CASSLLGGMNTEAFF.

The chain links TRBV15 to TRBJ2-7; no firm D call. The length of the CDR3 is 17 residues. Trimming removed 0 bases from V and 3 bases from J, with 18 bases in between. The germline gives CDR1 LNHNV, CDR2 YYDKDF (reference sequence). The CDR3 here is CATSREVGAPPLYEQYF. The CDR3 bases are TGTGCCACCAGCAGAGAGGTGGGCGCTCCTCCCCTCTACGAGCAGTACTTC.

The J gene is TRBJ1-1, the V gene TRBV4-1, with D perhaps TRBD1 (6 bases). This CDR3 comprises 16 residues. CDR1 and CDR2 (germline): MGHRA, YSYEKL. V was clipped by 1 base and J by 1 base, with 13 bases between them. CDR3 amino acids: CASSQAQGPGNTEAFF. CDR3 DNA sequence: TGCGCCAGCAGCCAAGCCCAGGGGCCGGGGAACACTGAAGCTTTCTTT.

Here the CDR3 DNA reads TGTGCCTGGACCAGACAGGGGAACACTGAAGCTTTCTTT. This encodes CAWTRQGNTEAFF. The J gene is TRBJ1-1, the V gene TRBV30, with TRBD1 matching 7 bases. In germline, CDR1 is GTSNPN, CDR2 SVGIG (reference sequence). The CDR3 is 13 residues long. With V trimmed by 4 bases and J by 1 base, 3 bases remained unmatched.

CDR3 region: CASSDPQGAGEQYF. The CDR3 bases are TGCGCCAGCAGTGACCCTCAGGGGGCGGGTGAGCAGTACTTC. V usage is TRBV10-2 and J usage is TRBJ2-7; TRBD1 matches 8 bases. V was pared by 3 bases and J by 7 bases, with 8 bases of the junction left unmatched. The CDR3 totals 14 residues. Germline V gene lookup returns CDR1 WSHSY and CDR2 SAAADI.

The rearrangement joins TRBV28 to TRBJ2-6; TRBD1 is a possible D gene (6 bases). Germline V gene data show CDR1 as MDHEN and CDR2 as SYDVKM. This CDR3 has 16 residues. Trimming cost V 5 bases and J 1 base, with 12 bases left between them. The CDR3, as DNA: TGTGCCAGCAGTGGGGGACACCTTTCTGGGGCCAACGTCCTGACTTTC. This sequence encodes CASSGGHLSGANVLTF. Complete variable domain (other parts from reference TRBV28 and TRBJ2-6): DVKVTQSSRYLVKRTGEKVFLECVQDMDHENMFWYRQDPGLGLRLIYFSYDVKMKEKGDIPEGYSVSREKKERFSLILESASTNQTSMYLCASSGGHLSGANVLTFGAGSRLTVL.

The V and J genes are TRBV2 and TRBJ1-1; D remains ambiguous. Germline V gives CDR1 SNHLY, CDR2 FYNNEI. The CDR3 length is 13 residues. V lost 1 base and J 4 bases, leaving 7 bases between the germline ends. This CDR3 reads CASSEVEFTEAFF. The DNA for the CDR3 is TGTGCCAGCAGTGAAGTAGAGTTCACTGAAGCTTTCTTT.

The V and J genes are TRBV5-4 and TRBJ2-5; tentatively, D is TRBD2 (5 bases). Trimming stripped 1 base from V and 5 bases from J, with 12 bases between. There are 14 residues in the CDR3. From germline, CDR1 is SGHNT and CDR2 YYREEE (reference sequence). The CDR3 loop is CASSLSSERETQYF. CDR3 nucleotide sequence: TGTGCCAGCAGCTTGAGTAGCGAGCGGGAGACCCAGTACTTC.

The rearrangement links TRBV4-1 to TRBJ2-3; 12 positions match TRBD2. The germline V gene has CDR1 MGHRA and CDR2 YSYEKL. J gave up 5 bases and V 0 bases, and 3 bases lay outside the gene matches. This CDR3 region has 16 residues. The DNA of the CDR3 is TGCGCCAGCAGCCAAGAGGGACTAGCGGGTCGAGATACGCAGTATTTT. Its translation is CASSQEGLAGRDTQYF.

This clone was seen once. V is TRBV29-1 and J is TRBJ2-7, with 9 bases fitting TRBD1. The J segment lost 3 bases and the V segment lost 6 bases, leaving 9 bases of the junction unmatched. Germline CDR1 and CDR2: SQVTM and ANQGSEA. CDR3 length: 14 residues. The CDR3 DNA reads TGCAGCGTATTGGGACAGGGTATCGACTACGAGCAGTACTTC. It codes for CSVLGQGIDYEQYF.

This clone was seen only once. This CDR3 is CAWSIERVWDEQFF. CDR3 sequence (DNA): TGTGCCTGGAGTATCGAGCGGGTTTGGGATGAGCAGTTCTTC. The V gene is TRBV30, the J gene TRBJ2-1; the D gene is possibly TRBD2 (6 bases). Germline loops: CDR1 GTSNPN, CDR2 SVGIG (reference sequence). V gave up 2 bases and J gave up 8 bases, with 16 bases separating them. The length of the CDR3 is 14 residues.

The chain combines TRBV4-2 with TRBJ2-7; TRBD1 might be the D (6 bases). CDR3 length equals 16 residues. Germline V CDR1 and CDR2: LGHNA, YNFKEQ. The CDR3 is CASSLGRAGAAYGQYV. The DNA for the CDR3 is TGTGCCAGCAGCCTAGGGCGGGCAGGGGCCGCCTACGGGCAGTACGTC.

The V and J genes are TRBV28 and TRBJ2-4, with D tentatively TRBD1 (6 bases). Trimming took off 6 bases at V and 6 bases at J, with 15 bases between the two ends. CDR1 MDHEN and CDR2 SYDVKM come from the germline V gene. The CDR3 has 14 residues. The CDR3 nucleotides read TGTGCCAGCAGAAATCAGGGGAAGGGAAACATTCAGTACTTC. Its translation: CASRNQGKGNIQYF. Full variable domain (rest looked up from reference TRBV28 and TRBJ2-4): DVKVTQSSRYLVKRTGEKVFLECVQDMDHENMFWYRQDPGLGLRLIYFSYDVKMKEKGDIPEGYSVSREKKERFSLILESASTNQTSMYLCASRNQGKGNIQYFGAGTRLSVL.

The chain employs TRBV6-1 and TRBJ2-7; TRBD1 aligns across 7 bases. Germline V gives CDR1 MNHNS, CDR2 SASEGT. V lost 6 bases, J lost 5 bases, and 10 bases stayed unmatched. This CDR3 has 14 residues. CDR3 loop: CASSPTGEVDEQYF. CDR3 sequence (DNA): TGTGCCAGCAGCCCCACAGGGGAAGTGGACGAGCAGTACTTC.

The genes are TRBV5-6 and TRBJ2-5; D is unclear. V was shortened by 3 bases and J by 1 base, with 7 bases between the two germline ends. The germline V gene encodes CDR1 SGHDT and CDR2 YYEEEE. This CDR3 region has 13 residues. CDR3 bases: TGTGCCAGCAGCTGGGCCCCCCAAGAGACCCAGTACTTC. The encoded protein is CASSWAPQETQYF.

The chain combines TRBV19 with TRBJ2-7; TRBD1 aligns across 8 bases. Germline-derived CDR1 and CDR2 are LNHDA and SQIVND (reference sequence). With 3 bases clipped from V and 5 bases from J, the junction kept 9 bases outside the gene matches. This CDR3 contains 15 residues. CDR3 protein: CASSIRSGGGDEQYF. DNA for the CDR3: TGTGCCAGTAGTATTAGGTCAGGGGGCGGCGACGAGCAGTACTTC.

V and J are TRBV29-1 and TRBJ2-3; TRBD2 aligns across 8 bases. The CDR3 extends over 15 amino acids. V was pared by 2 bases and J by 1 base, with 5 bases of the junction left unmatched. From germline, CDR1 is SQVTM and CDR2 ANQGSEA. CDR3 in DNA: TGCAGCGTTGAAAAAGCGGGAGTTGGCACAGATACGCAGTATTTT. This codes for CSVEKAGVGTDTQYF.

The chain employs TRBV27 and TRBJ1-4; TRBD1 matches at 7 bases. V dropped 5 bases and J dropped 2; count of bases not matched to a gene: 5. Germline CDR1 MNHEY, CDR2 SMNVEV (reference sequence). The CDR3 has 15 residues. The CDR3 nucleotides are TGTGCCAGCAGTATACAGGGGTGGACTAATGAAAAACTGTTTTTT. Protein: CASSIQGWTNEKLFF.